Included here is one TCR beta chain sequence, with context. Its cognate antigen is unknown. This entry comes from a study of blood T cells in healthy people across ages. Whole-study findings and limits: When set beside aged donors, long-lived donors presented more naive CD4+ cells and higher diversity. A conclusive naive versus antigen-experienced comparison was prevented by the unsorted PBMCs.

A second PCR, run for about 7 to 11 cycles, used a sample-barcoded 5' primer plus a J-beta primer mix. MiXCR, applied by TCRdb to the 5' RACE reads, yields one record per CDR3 protein. The sample yields about 1.8 million distinct CDR3 sequences, roughly 52% seen once. This CDR3 spans 17 amino acids. CDR1 is SGDLS and CDR2 is YYNGEE in the germline V gene. Trimming cost V 4 bases and J 0 bases, with 14 bases left between them. Healthy individuals of Caucasian origin from Russia, aged roughly 6 to 100, served as donors. At least 5 micrograms of total RNA were extracted per sample. This chain joins TRBV9 and TRBJ2-6; D is unclear. The source material was blood. The TCR originated in a woman aged 40-49 years in good health. The CDR3 region is CASSTLDGPSGANVLTF. The DNA for the CDR3 is TGTGCCAGCAGCACCCTGGACGGACCCTCTGGGGCCAACGTCCTGACTTTC.